This T cell receptor beta chain is drawn from a study of CD8 T cells in Susac syndrome. Germline V gene lookup returns CDR1 DFQATT and CDR2 SNEGSKA (reference sequence). The CDR3 contains 9 residues. Trimming took 7 bases from V and 7 from J, leaving 7 bases between them. With random hexamers, reverse transcription was performed on about 0.5 to 1 ug of RNA. TCRdb reprocessed the immunoSEQ multiplex PCR reads with MiXCR, giving one entry per CDR3 protein. The table lists 90,000 to 150,000 distinct CDR3 sequences, about nine tenths of them singletons. This TCR came from a human donor in good health. This chain joins TRBV20-1 and TRBJ1-1, with D uncertain. Sequences were obtained from CD4+ T cells from PBMCs. DNA of the CDR3: TGCAGTGTTACTCTTGAAGCTTTCTTT. Its protein product is CSVTLEAFF.